The clone carrying this T cell receptor beta chain was detected once. This record comes from a study of T cell repertoires in cytomegalovirus infection. This CDR3 region has 16 residues. Germline-derived CDR1 and CDR2 are LNHDA and SQIVND (reference sequence). V lost 3 bases, J lost 4 bases, and 8 bases stayed unmatched. TCRdb re-derived calls from the reads in MiXCR, one entry per CDR3 protein. This table holds approximately 490,000 distinct CDR3 sequences, 11% found once. The receptor was isolated from a human donor in good health (CMV status not recorded). Some clones in this sample may be carry-over from other donors' samples. This chain links TRBV19 with TRBJ2-3; 9 positions agree with TRBD2. Sequenced material: PBMCs. The CDR3 protein is CASSIWTSVRPDTQYF. DNA of the CDR3: TGTGCCAGTAGTATTTGGACTAGCGTTAGGCCAGATACGCAGTATTTT.